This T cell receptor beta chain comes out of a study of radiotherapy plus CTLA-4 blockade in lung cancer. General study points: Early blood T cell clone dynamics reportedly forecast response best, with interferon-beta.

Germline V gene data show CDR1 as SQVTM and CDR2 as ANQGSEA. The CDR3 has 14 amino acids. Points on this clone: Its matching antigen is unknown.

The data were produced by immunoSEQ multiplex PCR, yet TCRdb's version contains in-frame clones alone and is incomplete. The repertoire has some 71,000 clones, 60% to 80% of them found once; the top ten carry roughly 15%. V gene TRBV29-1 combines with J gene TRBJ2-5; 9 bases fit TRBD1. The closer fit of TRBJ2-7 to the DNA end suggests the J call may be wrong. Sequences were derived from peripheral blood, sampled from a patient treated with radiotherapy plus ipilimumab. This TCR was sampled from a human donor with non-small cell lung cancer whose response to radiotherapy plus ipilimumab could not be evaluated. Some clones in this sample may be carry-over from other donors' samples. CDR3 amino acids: CSVRPGQGPYEQYF. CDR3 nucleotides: TGCAGCGTTCGCCCGGGACAGGGCCCCTACGAGCAGTACTTC.